This T cell receptor beta chain was obtained from a study of PD-L1 blockade in urothelial cancer (dated by TCRdb to the late 2010s). The study in broad terms: Every patient began therapy in about 2014 and was given atezolizumab 1,200 mg intravenously every 3 weeks. Somatic, immune and clinical correlates of response to PD-L1 blockade with atezolizumab in urothelial cancer were the focus of an exploratory multi-omic analysis. Blood samples were analyzed at two time points: 3 weeks after treatment start (second dose) and 6 weeks after treatment start. Blood samples yielded a median of roughly 150,000 T cells and more than 80,000 unique TCRs, with median clonality 0.080. About 90% of the roughly 30 patients were males with bladder-origin urothelial cancer, and 18 of 29 reported a prior smoking history. Pretreatment blood TCR-seq was available for around 29 patients, at least one posttreatment blood collection was obtained for around 25 patients, and tumor TCR-seq was available for around 25 patients. Pretreatment tumor samples, along with matched peripheral blood collected serially before and after atezolizumab treatment, underwent TCR sequencing. Nine patients reached durable clinical benefit, while 20 patients did not. Patients had an ECOG performance status of 0 or 1 and had received between 0 and 3 prior chemotherapy regimens. In the same patients, whole exome sequencing and RNA sequencing of pretreatment tumors were performed in addition to TCR sequencing. Durable clinical benefit was defined as progression-free survival longer than 6 months, and TCR features were also tested against progression-free and overall survival.

The full study reports these points: Greater expansion of tumor-associated TCR clones in peripheral blood 3 weeks after the start of treatment was observed in patients with durable benefit (n ≈ 20, p = 0.022). Small sample size (n ≈ 27) and many exploratory analyses mean the results are intended to be hypothesis-generating. A pretreatment peripheral blood TCR clonality below the median was linked to improved progression-free and overall survival.

Per the publication, the time point label means: pretreatment peripheral blood. The cohort comprised about 30 patients with locally advanced or metastatic urothelial carcinoma treated at Memorial Sloan Kettering on a trial protocol. Peripheral blood mononuclear cells were collected from each patient pretreatment and during treatment, giving between 1 and 8 total time points per patient. The Qiagen DNeasy Blood extraction kit was used to purify genomic DNA from total PBMCs and from tumor samples. PBMCs were collected pretreatment and during treatment, and were isolated and stored as previously described. V is trimmed back by 3 bases and J by 6 bases, and the junction contains 4 bases that no gene match accounts for. CDR1 SGHRS and CDR2 YFSETQ were looked up in the germline V gene. There are 14 amino acids in the CDR3, from cysteine to phenylalanine inclusive. The CDR3 DNA has 42 bases and is translated from base 1.

To estimate absolute template abundance from read counts, synthetic TCR analog templates were spiked into each PCR. The immunoSEQ assay used bias-controlled V and J gene primers to amplify TCRbeta CDR3 regions from genomic DNA. Sequencing of rearranged TCRbeta segments was done at approximately 20X coverage. The study's own analysis went as follows. Clustering was used to correct sequencing errors, and CDR3s were annotated against IMGT so that V, D and J genes could be assigned. Downstream analyses used only productive TCRbeta rearrangements and left out out-of-frame or stop-codon sequences. To compute clonality, Shannon entropy was normalized by the log of the number of unique productive sequences and then subtracted from one. Clones differing between time points or between blood and tumor were identified by Fisher's exact test with Benjamini-Hochberg correction at adjusted p below 0.01. The immuneACCESS repertoire file appears here via TCRdb, limited to in-frame rearrangements. These files lack a portion of the clones; in checked studies, under half of the deficit traces to unresolved V genes, and the cause of the others is not known. V and J calls and clone size are given by that table; D and trimming were obtained from the DNA. The sample table contains under 55,000 clones; only one count was recorded for 84% of them. Roughly 3.3% of the sample belongs to the ten largest clones.

This clone was seen ten or more times. What this receptor recognizes is not known. No much larger clone is present one base from it, and per-base qualities are unavailable. Recombination connected TRBV5-1 to TRBJ1-2, and 11 junctional nucleotides match TRBD1. Specimen: PBMCs, collected around atezolizumab (anti-PD-L1) treatment. The clonotype was recovered from a man in his sixties or seventies with urothelial cancer. The CDR3 in this case is CASSSGTGGDGYTF. The sequenced DNA: TGCGCCAGCAGCTCCGGGACAGGGGGAGATGGCTACACCTTC.